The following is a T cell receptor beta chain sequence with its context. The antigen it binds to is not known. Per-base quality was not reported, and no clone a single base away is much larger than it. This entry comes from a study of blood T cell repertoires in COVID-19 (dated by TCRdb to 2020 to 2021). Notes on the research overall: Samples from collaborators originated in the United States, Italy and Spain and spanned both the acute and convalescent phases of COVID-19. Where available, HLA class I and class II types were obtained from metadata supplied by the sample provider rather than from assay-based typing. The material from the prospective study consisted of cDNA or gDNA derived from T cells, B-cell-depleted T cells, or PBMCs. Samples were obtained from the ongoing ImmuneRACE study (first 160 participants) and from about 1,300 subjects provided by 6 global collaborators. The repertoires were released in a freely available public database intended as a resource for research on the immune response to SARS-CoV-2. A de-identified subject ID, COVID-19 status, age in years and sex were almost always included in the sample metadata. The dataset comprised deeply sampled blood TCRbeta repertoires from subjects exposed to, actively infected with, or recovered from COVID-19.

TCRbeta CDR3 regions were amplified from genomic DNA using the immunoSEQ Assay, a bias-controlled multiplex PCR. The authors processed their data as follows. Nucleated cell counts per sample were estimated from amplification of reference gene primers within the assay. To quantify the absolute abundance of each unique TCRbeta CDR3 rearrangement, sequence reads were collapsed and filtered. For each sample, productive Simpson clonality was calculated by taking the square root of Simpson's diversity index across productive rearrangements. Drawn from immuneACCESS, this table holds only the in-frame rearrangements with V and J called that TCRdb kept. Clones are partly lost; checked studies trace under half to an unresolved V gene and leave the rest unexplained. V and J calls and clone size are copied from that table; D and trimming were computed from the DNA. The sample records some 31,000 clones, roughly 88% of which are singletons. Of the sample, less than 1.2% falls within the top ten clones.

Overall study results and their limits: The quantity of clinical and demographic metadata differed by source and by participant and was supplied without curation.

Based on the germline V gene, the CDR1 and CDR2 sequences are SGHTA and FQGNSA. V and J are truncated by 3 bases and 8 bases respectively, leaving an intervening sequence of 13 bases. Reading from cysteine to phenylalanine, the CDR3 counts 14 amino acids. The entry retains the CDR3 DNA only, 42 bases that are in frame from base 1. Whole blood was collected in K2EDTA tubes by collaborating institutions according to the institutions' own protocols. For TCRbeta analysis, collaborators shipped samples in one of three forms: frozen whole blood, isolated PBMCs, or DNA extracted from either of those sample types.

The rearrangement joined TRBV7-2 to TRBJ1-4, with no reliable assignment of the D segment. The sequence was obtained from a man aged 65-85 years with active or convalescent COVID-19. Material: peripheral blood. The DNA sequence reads TGTGCCAGCAGCTTTGGCGGAGGAGGCGAAAAACTGTTTTTT. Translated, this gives CASSFGGGGEKLFF. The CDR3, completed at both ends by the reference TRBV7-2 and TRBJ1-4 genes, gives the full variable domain GAGVSQSPSNKVTEKGKDVELRCDPISGHTALYWYRQSLGQGLEFLIYFQGNSAPDKSGLPSDRFSAERTGGSVSTLTIQRTQQEDSAVYLCASSFGGGGEKLFFGSGTQLSVL.